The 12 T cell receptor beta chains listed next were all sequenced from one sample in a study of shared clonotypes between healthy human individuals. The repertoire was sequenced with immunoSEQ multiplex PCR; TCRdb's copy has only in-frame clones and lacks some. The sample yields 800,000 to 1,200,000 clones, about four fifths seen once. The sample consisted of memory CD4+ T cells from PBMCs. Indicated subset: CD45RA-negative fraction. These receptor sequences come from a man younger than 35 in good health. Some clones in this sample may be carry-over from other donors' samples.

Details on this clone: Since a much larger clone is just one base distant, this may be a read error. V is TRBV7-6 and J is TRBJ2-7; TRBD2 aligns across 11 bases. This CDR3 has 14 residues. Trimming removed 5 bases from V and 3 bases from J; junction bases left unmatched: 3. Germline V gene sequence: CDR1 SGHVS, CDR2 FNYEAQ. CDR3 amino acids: CASSPGTSGYEQYF. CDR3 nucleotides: TGTGCCAGCAGCCCCGGGACTAGCGGCTACGAGCAGTACTTC. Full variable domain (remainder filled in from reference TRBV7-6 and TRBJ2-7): GAGVSQSPRYKVTKRGQDVALRCDPISGHVSLYWYRQALGQGPEFLTYFNYEAQQDKSGLPNDRFSAERPEGSISTLTIQRTEQRDSAMYRCASSPGTSGYEQYFGPGTRLTVT.

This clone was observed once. CDR3 amino acids: CASSLSGTGNYGYTF. The CDR3 DNA reads as TGTGCCAGCTCACTCTCCGGGACAGGGAACTATGGCTACACCTTC. This chain joins TRBV18 and TRBJ1-2, with 9 nucleotides matching TRBD1. The germline V gene has CDR1 KGHSH and CDR2 LQKENI. With V trimmed by 4 bases and J by 2 bases, 5 bases remained unmatched. The CDR3 has 15 amino acids.

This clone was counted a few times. Here the CDR3 reads CASSVLGETQYF. The CDR3 coding sequence is TGCGCCAGCAGCGTCCTAGGGGAGACCCAGTACTTC. The chain recombines TRBV4-1 with TRBJ2-5; D gene ambiguous. Germline-derived CDR1 and CDR2 are MGHRA and YSYEKL. The CDR3 is 12 residues long. Deletions cut 5 bases from V and 5 bases from J, with 9 bases between.

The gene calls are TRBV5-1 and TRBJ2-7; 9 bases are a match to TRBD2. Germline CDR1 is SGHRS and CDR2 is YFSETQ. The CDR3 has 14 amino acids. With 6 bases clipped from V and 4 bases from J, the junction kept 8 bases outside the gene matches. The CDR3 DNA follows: TGCGCCAGCACTCCCGGGACTAGCACTTACGAGCAGTACTTC. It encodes CASTPGTSTYEQYF.

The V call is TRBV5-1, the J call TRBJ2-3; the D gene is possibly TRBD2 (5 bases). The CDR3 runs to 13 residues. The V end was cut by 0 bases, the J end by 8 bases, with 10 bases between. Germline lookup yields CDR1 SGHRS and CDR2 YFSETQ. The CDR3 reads CASSLAREGTQYF. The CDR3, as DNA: TGCGCCAGCAGCTTGGCCCGGGAAGGTACGCAGTATTTT.

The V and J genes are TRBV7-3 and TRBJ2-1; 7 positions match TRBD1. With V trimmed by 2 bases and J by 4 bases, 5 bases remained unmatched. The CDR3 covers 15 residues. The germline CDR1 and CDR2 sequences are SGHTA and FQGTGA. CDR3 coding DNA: TGTGCCAGCAGCTTAGAACAGGGGTCATACAATGAGCAGTTCTTC. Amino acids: CASSLEQGSYNEQFF.

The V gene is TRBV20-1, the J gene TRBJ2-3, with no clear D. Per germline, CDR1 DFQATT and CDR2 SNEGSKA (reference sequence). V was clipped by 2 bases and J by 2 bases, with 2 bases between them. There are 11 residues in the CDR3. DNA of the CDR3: TGCAGTGCTAGATACACAGATACGCAGTATTTT. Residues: CSARYTDTQYF.

This chain's CDR3 is CASSTPAGGHYNEQFF. DNA for the CDR3: TGTGCCAGCAGCACCCCGGCGGGGGGACACTACAATGAGCAGTTCTTC. The chain uses TRBV9 and TRBJ2-1, with TRBD2 matching 8 bases. The CDR3 spans 16 residues. The ends lost 4 bases at V and 3 bases at J; junction bases unmatched: 9. Looked up from germline, CDR1 is SGDLS and CDR2 is YYNGEE.

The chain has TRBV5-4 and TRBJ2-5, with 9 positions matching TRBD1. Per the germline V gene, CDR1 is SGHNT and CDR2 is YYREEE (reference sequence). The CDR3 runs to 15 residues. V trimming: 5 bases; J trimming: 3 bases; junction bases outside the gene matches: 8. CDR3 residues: CASRYEQGAKETQYF. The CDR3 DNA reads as TGTGCCAGCAGATACGAACAGGGGGCGAAAGAGACCCAGTACTTC.

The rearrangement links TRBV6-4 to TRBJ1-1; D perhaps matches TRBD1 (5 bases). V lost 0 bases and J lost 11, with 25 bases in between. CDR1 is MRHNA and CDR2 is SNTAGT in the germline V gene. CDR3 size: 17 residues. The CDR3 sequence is CASSDSGRAEDLSRAFF. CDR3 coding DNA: TGTGCCAGCAGTGACTCGGGCAGGGCGGAGGATTTGTCTAGGGCTTTCTTT.

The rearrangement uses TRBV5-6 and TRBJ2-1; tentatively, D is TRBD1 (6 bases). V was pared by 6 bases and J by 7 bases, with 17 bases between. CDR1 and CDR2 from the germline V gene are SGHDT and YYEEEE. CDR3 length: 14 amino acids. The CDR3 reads CASTMGRGGNEQFF. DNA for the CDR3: TGTGCCAGCACCATGGGGAGAGGGGGTAATGAGCAGTTCTTC.

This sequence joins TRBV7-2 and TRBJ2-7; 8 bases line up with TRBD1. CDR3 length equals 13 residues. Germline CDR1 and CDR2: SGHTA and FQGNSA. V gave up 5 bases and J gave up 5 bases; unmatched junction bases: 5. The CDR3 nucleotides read TGTGCCAGCAGCCTACGGACAGGGCACGAGCAGTACTTC. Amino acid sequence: CASSLRTGHEQYF. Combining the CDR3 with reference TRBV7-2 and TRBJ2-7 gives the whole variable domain GAGVSQSPSNKVTEKGKDVELRCDPISGHTALYWYRQSLGQGLEFLIYFQGNSAPDKSGLPSDRFSAERTGGSVSTLTIQRTQQEDSAVYLCASSLRTGHEQYFGPGTRLTVT.